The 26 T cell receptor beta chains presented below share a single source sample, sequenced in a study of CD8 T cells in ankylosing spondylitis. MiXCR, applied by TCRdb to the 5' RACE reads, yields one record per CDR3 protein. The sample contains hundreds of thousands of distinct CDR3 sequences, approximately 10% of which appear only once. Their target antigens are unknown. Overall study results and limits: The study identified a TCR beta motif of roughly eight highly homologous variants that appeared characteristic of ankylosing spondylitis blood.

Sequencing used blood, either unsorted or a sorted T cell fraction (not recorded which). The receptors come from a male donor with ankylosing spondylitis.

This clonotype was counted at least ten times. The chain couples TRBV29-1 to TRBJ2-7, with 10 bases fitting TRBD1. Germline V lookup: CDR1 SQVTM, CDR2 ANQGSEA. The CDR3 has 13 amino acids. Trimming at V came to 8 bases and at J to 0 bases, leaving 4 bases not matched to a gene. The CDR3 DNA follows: TGCAGCACCCGACAGGGGGCCTCCTACGAGCAGTACTTC. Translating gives CSTRQGASYEQYF.

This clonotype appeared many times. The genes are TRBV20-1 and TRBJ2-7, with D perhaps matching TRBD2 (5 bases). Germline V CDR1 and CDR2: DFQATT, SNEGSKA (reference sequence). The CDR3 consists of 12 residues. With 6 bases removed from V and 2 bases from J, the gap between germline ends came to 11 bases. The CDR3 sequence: CSAFGGAYEQYF. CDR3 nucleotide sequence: TGCAGTGCGTTCGGAGGTGCCTACGAGCAGTACTTC.

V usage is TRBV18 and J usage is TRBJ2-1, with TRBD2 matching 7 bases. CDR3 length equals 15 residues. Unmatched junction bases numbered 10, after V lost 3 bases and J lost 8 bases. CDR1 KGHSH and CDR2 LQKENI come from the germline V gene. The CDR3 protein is CASSPAAGKDHEQFF. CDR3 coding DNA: TGTGCCAGCTCACCCGCAGCGGGGAAGGACCATGAGCAGTTCTTC.

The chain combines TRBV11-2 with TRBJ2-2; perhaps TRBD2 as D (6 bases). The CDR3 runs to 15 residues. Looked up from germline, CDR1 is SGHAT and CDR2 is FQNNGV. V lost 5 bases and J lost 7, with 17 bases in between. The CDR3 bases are TGTGCCAGCAGCGCCCGGGAGTCATTAAACGGGGAGCTGTTTTTT. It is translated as CASSARESLNGELFF.

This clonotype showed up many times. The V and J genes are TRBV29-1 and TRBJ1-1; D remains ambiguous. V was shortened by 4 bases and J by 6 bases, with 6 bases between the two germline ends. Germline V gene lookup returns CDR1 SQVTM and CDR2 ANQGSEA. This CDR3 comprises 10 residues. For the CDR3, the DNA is TGCAGCGTTGTCCTTCCTGAAGCTTTCTTT. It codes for CSVVLPEAFF.

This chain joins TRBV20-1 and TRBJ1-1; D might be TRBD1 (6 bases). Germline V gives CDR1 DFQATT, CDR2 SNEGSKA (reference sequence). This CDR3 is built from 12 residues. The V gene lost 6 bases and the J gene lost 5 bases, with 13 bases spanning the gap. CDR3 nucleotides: TGCAGTGCCCACCCAGGGGAGACTGAAGCTTTCTTT. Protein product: CSAHPGETEAFF.

This CDR3 is CASSPGQELYNEQFF. Written as DNA, the CDR3 is TGTGCCAGCTCACCCGGACAAGAACTCTACAATGAGCAGTTCTTC. J is TRBJ2-1 and V is TRBV18, with D possibly TRBD1 on 5 matching bases. CDR1 is KGHSH, CDR2 LQKENI, per germline. Trimming left V 3 bases short and J 3 bases short, with 12 bases between. The CDR3 runs to 15 residues.

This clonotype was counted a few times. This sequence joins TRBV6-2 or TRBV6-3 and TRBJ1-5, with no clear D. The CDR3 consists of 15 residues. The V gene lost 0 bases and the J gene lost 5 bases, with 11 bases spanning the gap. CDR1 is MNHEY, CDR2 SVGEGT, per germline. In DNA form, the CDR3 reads TGTGCCAGCAGTTACTCGAAACTGGGGTATCAGCCCCAGCATTTT. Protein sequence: CASSYSKLGYQPQHF.

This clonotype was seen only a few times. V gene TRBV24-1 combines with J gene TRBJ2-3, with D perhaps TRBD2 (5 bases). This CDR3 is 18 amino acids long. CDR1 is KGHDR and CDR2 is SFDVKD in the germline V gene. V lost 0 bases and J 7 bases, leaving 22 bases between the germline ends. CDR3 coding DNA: TGTGCCACCAGTGATTTGGAGGAGCCTAGCAAGCCACAATATACGCAGTATTTT. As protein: CATSDLEEPSKPQYTQYF.

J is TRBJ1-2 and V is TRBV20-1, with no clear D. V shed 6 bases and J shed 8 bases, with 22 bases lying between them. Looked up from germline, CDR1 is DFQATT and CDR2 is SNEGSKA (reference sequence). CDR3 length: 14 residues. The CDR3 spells CSAGIIGFQKGYTF. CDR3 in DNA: TGCAGTGCAGGAATAATAGGGTTTCAAAAAGGCTACACCTTC.

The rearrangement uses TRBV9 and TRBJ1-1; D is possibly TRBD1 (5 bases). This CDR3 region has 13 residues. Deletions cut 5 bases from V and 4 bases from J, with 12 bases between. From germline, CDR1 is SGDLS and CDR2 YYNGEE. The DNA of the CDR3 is TGTGCCAGCAGTGGTGCAGGGCGCACTGAAGCTTTCTTT. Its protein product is CASSGAGRTEAFF.

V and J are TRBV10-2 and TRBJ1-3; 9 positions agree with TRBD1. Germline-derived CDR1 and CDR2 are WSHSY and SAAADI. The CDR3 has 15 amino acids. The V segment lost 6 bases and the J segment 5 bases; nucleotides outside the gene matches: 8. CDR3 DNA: TGCGCCAGCAGCCTGGGCGGGACAGGGAGAAACACCATATATTTT. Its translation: CASSLGGTGRNTIYF.

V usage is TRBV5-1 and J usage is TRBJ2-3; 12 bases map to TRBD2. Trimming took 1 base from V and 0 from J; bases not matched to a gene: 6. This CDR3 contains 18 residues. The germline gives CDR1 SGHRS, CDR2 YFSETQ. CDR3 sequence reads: CASSLSTSGGPSTDTQYF. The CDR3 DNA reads TGCGCCAGCAGCTTGTCGACTAGCGGGGGACCTAGCACAGATACGCAGTATTTT.

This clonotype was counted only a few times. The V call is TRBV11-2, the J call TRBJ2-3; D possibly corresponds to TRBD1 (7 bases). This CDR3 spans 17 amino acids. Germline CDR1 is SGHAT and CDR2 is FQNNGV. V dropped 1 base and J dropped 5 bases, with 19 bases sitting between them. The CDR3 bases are TGTGCCAGCAGCTTAGGGAGGGGTAGACGACAGGGAGATACGCAGTATTTT. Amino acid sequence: CASSLGRGRRQGDTQYF.

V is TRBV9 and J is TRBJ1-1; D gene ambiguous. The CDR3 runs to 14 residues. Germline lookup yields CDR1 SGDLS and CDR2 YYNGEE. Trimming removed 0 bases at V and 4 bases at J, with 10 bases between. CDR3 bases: TGTGCCAGCAGCGTAGCGGGATCGAGCACTGAAGCTTTCTTT. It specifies CASSVAGSSTEAFF. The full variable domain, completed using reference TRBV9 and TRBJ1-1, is DSGVTQTPKHLITATGQRVTLRCSPRSGDLSVYWYQQSLDQGLQFLIQYYNGEERAKGNILERFSAQQFPDLHSELNLSSLELGDSALYFCASSVAGSSTEAFFGQGTRLTVV.

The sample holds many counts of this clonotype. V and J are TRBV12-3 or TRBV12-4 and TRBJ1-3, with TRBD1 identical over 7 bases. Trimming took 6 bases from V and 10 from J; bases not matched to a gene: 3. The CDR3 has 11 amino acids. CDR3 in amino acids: CASSRQGTIYF. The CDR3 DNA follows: TGTGCCAGCAGCCGACAGGGAACCATATATTTT.

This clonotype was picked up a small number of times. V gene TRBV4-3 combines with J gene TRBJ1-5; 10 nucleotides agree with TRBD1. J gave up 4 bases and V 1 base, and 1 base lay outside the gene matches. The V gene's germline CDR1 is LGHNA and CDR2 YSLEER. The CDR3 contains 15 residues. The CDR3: CASSQGQGANQPQHF. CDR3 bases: TGCGCCAGCAGCCAAGGACAGGGGGCTAATCAGCCCCAGCATTTT.

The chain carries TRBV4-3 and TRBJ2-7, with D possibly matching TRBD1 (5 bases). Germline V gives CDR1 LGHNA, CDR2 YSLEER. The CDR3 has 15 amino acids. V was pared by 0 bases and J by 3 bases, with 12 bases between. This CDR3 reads CASSQDRQPFYEQYF. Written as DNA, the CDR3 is TGCGCCAGCAGCCAAGACAGACAGCCGTTCTACGAGCAGTACTTC.

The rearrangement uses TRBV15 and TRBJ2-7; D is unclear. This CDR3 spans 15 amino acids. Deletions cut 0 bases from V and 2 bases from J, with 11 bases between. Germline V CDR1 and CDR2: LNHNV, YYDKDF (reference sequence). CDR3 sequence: CATSRDLTRTYEQYF. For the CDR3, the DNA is TGTGCCACCAGCAGAGATTTGACCAGGACCTACGAGCAGTACTTC.

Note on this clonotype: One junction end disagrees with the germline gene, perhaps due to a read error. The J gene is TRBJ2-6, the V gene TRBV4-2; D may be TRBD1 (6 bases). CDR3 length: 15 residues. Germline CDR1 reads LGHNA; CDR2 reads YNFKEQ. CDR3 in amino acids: CASSQGGDGANVLTF. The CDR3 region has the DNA TGTGCCAGCAGTCAAGGGGGAGATGGGGCCAACGTCCTGACTTTC.

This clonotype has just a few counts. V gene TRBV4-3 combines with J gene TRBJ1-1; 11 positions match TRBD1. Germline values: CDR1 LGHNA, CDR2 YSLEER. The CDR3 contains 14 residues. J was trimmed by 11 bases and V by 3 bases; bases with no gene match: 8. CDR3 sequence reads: CASSQRTGGPSAFF. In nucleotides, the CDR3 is TGCGCCAGCAGCCAGAGGACAGGGGGCCCGTCCGCTTTCTTT.

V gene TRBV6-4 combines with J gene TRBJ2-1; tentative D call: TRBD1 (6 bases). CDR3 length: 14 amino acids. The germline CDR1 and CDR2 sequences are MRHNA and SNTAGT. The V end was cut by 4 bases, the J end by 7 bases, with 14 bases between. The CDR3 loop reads CASSGDILTNEQFF. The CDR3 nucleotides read TGTGCCAGCAGTGGGGACATTCTCACTAATGAGCAGTTCTTC.

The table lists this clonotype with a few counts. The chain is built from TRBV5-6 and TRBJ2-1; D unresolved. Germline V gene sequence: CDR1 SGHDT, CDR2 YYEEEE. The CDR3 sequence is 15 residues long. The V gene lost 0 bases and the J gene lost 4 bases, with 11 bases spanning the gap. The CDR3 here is CASSLVMTEYNEQFF. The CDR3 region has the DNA TGTGCCAGCAGCTTGGTTATGACGGAATACAATGAGCAGTTCTTC.

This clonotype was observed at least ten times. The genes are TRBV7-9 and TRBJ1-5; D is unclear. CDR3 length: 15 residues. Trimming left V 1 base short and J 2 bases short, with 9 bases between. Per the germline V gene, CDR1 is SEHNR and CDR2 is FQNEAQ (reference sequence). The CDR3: CASSLGTRGNQPQHF. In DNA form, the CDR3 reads TGTGCCAGCAGCTTAGGAACCCGTGGCAATCAGCCCCAGCATTTT. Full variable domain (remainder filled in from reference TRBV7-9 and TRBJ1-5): DTGVSQNPRHKITKRGQNVTFRCDPISEHNRLYWYRQTLGQGPEFLTYFQNEAQLEKSRLLSDRFSAERPKGSFSTLEIQRTEQGDSAMYLCASSLGTRGNQPQHFGDGTRLSIL.

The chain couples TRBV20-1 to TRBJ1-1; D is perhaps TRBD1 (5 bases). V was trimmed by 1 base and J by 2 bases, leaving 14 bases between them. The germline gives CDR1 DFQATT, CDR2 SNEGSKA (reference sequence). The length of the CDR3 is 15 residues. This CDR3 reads CSARAPPGRNTEAFF. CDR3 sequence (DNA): TGCAGTGCTAGAGCTCCGCCGGGGCGTAACACTGAAGCTTTCTTT.

CDR3: CASRDTRYNNSPLHF. CDR3 sequence (DNA): TGCGCCAGCCGGGACACACGATATAATAATTCACCCCTCCACTTT. The rearrangement links TRBV5-1 to TRBJ1-6, with D possibly being TRBD1 (6 bases). CDR1 SGHRS and CDR2 YFSETQ come from the germline V gene. V lost 7 bases and J 5 bases, leaving 16 bases between the germline ends. The CDR3 is 15 amino acids. The full variable domain, rest sourced from reference TRBV5-1 and TRBJ1-6, is KAGVTQTPRYLIKTRGQQVTLSCSPISGHRSVSWYQQTPGQGLQFLFEYFSETQRNKGNFPGRFSGRQFSNSRSEMNVSTLELGDSALYLCASRDTRYNNSPLHFGNGTRLTVT.